The subject of this entry is one T cell receptor (beta chain). The target antigen is unknown. The source of the sample is a study of T cell responses to AZD1222 COVID-19 vaccine. Trimming cost V 2 bases and J 13 bases, with 18 bases left between them. The germline gives CDR1 MNHNY, CDR2 SVGAGI (reference sequence). The CDR3 extends over 15 amino acids. Data came from immunoSEQ multiplex PCR; TCRdb stores just in-frame clones and leaves some out. Of 150,000 or so clones listed, 70% to 90% are singletons. General study points: Mostly white British, mostly female donors; authors suggested clonal diversity may be underestimated. Spike-specific TCR repertoires showed rising breadth and depth after two AZD1222 doses.

The V and J genes are TRBV6-6 and TRBJ1-6; D call uncertain. The sample was peripheral blood, taken on day 0 of AZD1222 vaccination. This clonotype was sampled from an adult in good health. This chain's CDR3 is CASSYGSTTTTPLHF. The CDR3 DNA sequence: TGTGCCAGCAGTTACGGCTCCACCACTACGACGCCCCTCCACTTT.